This T cell receptor (beta chain) was profiled in a study of CD8+ T cells in alopecia areata. On the study more broadly: The study gave treated patients oral tofacitinib at 5 to 10 mg twice daily. Regarding the study as a whole: For lesional scalp, especially alopecia totalis/universalis, clonality was higher than in normal scalp.

Germline V gives CDR1 GTSNPN, CDR2 SVGIG (reference sequence). The CDR3 spans 12 residues. Germline trimming cut 4 bases from V and 5 bases from J; bases unmatched to any gene: 4. A remark on this clone: Its cognate antigen is unknown.

Once RNA had been extracted, it was reverse transcribed into cDNA to act as the sequencing template. Using immunoSEQ multiplex PCR, the repertoire was profiled, and TCRdb retains in-frame clones only, with some absent. The repertoire has 150,000 to 200,000 clones, less than 70% of them found once; the top ten carry 1.3%. Treatment meaning: oral pan-JAK inhibitor, 5-10 mg twice daily. Obtained from alopecia areata patients were lesional scalp punch biopsies along with peripheral blood. The rearrangement uses TRBV30 and TRBJ2-5, with 7 bases fitting TRBD2. This receptor was identified in a human donor with alopecia areata. The starting material was CD4+ T cells sorted from blood, obtained at approximately week 49, from a patient treated with tofacitinib. This CDR3 is CAWTGGGETQYF. CDR3 DNA: TGTGCCTGGACGGGGGGAGGGGAGACCCAGTACTTC.